This T cell receptor beta chain appears in the sequencing data of a study of lung T cells in sarcoidosis with Löfgren's syndrome. TCRdb passed the reads through MiXCR, listing each CDR3 protein once. The table shows fewer than 80,000 distinct CDR3 sequences, with about 20% occurring only once. The TCR comes from a human donor with sarcoidosis (Löfgren's syndrome or another form), or a control subject (not recorded which). The sequenced sample consisted of CD4+ T cells from PBMCs.

CDR3 sequence (DNA): TGTGCCAGCAGCCACGGCTCAGTAAACACCATATATTTT. Encoded protein: CASSHGSVNTIYF. This chain joins TRBV3-1 and TRBJ1-3; D unresolved. The CDR3 loop spans 13 amino acids. The V end was cut by 3 bases, the J end by 6 bases, with 9 bases between. The V gene's germline CDR1 is LGHDT and CDR2 YNNKEL (reference sequence).